This T cell receptor (beta chain) emerged from a study of blood T cell repertoires in COVID-19. Across the whole study: Both acute and convalescent COVID-19 samples were obtained from the United States, Italy and Spain. In each case, the material was cDNA or gDNA derived from T cells, B-cell-depleted T cells, or PBMCs.

V dropped 5 bases and J dropped 6 bases, with 22 bases sitting between them. Germline CDR1 and CDR2: MDHEN and SYDVKM. The CDR3 spans 16 residues. In the original workflow: By means of reference gene primer amplification, nucleated cell counts were estimated. Here immunoSEQ multiplex PCR was the method, and the copy in TCRdb shows in-frame clones only, minus some. For V, J and clone size, that table is used; D and trimming come from the DNA. The sample yields roughly 100,000 clones, around nine tenths seen once. The J gene is TRBJ1-1, the V gene TRBV28, with D tentatively TRBD1 (5 bases). The sequence was obtained from a woman in her forties or fifties with COVID-19, enrolled during active disease. Sequencing used peripheral blood. CDR3 region: CASSESSVGRVAEAFF. CDR3 coding DNA: TGTGCCAGCAGTGAAAGTTCTGTAGGCAGGGTTGCTGAAGCTTTCTTT.